The rows below give T cell receptor beta chains drawn from one sample of a study of control samples from healthy donors and cancer patients. Profiling relied on immunoSEQ multiplex PCR, and the TCRdb table lists in-frame clones only, not all of them. This sample carries under 80,000 clones, 94% of them seen once, and the ten largest clones take about 6.2%. The sequenced sample consisted of blood. The receptor source for this set is a woman in her thirties or forties in good health. The CDR3 runs from the conserved cysteine through the conserved F or W. The order of the fields is V gene, D gene, clone size, CDR3 length, J gene, CDR3 protein, CDR3 DNA. The D gene is left open where the match is weak. Clone size is not always given. Where it is, it says once, few, many or a class for expanded clones.

>TRBV6-6|NA|NA|12|TRBJ2-3
CASSRTRDTQYF
TGTGCCAGCAGTCGGACCAGGGATACGCAGTATTTT
>TRBV20-1|NA|NA|12|TRBJ1-2
CSASTGVYGYTF
TGCAGTGCTAGTACAGGAGTCTATGGCTACACCTTC
>TRBV6-5|NA|NA|13|TRBJ1-2
CASSRDKNYGYTF
TGTGCCAGCAGCCGGGACAAGAATTATGGCTACACCTTC
>TRBV7-6|TRBD1|NA|15|TRBJ2-1
CASSLGQGRRGVQFF
TGTGCCAGCAGCTTAGGACAGGGGCGACGGGGTGTGCAGTTCTTC
>TRBV12-3/TRBV12-4|NA|few|13|TRBJ2-5
CASSPLAQETQYF
TGTGCCAGCAGTCCACTAGCTCAGGAGACCCAGTACTTC
>TRBV11-3|NA|NA|18|TRBJ2-3
CASSLVSSARSDFDTQYF
TGTGCCAGCAGCTTAGTTTCTTCTGCCAGGTCCGATTTTGATACGCAGTATTTT
>TRBV3-1/TRBV3-2|NA|NA|19|TRBJ1-6
CASSETRRDASSYNSPLHF
TGTGCCAGCAGCGAGACTCGCCGGGACGCTAGCTCCTATAATTCACCCCTCCACTTT
>TRBV10-3|NA|NA|14|TRBJ1-1
CAISDYAMNTEAFF
TGTGCCATCAGTGACTACGCTATGAACACTGAAGCTTTCTTT
>TRBV2|NA|NA|14|TRBJ1-5
CASRPRDALRPQHF
TGTGCCAGCAGGCCCCGGGACGCTCTTCGGCCCCAGCATTTT
>TRBV7-6|NA|NA|16|TRBJ2-1
CASSLVGPEGTDEQFF
TGTGCCAGCAGCTTAGTTGGTCCAGAGGGAACGGATGAGCAGTTCTTC